This T cell receptor (beta chain) was recovered during a study of blood T cells in healthy people across ages (dated by TCRdb to 2013 to 2016). At the level of the whole study: In model experiments, template switching captured roughly one uniquely barcoded TCR beta cDNA molecule for every two T cells. Using deep sequencing normalized with unique cDNA molecular identifiers, the study measured how TCR beta repertoire diversity changes with age. Four age groups were formed from the donors: young (average approximately 15 years), middle-aged (around 39), aged (roughly 59) and long-lived (more than 75). To avoid experimental bias, donors of different ages were distributed randomly across sequencing lanes. Using the same blood draw, the study looked at two additional independent replicas of 1 million unique cDNA reads for two donors, one aged 18 to 30 and the other aged 80 or older. The investigation overall reported the following: Observed TCR beta diversity per million T cells fell roughly linearly with age, and a significant reduction was already apparent by age about 43. Estimates of total diversity based on one million sequenced T cells were regarded as lower bounds and as underestimates. Because profiling used bulk unsorted PBMCs, naive and antigen-experienced compartments could not be compared conclusively. A strong correlation was found between observed TCR beta diversity and the percentage of naive T cells measured by flow cytometry. Compared with the aged group, more naive CD4+ T cells, fewer expanded clones and increased TCR diversity were shown by the long-lived group, suggesting age selection. Donor CMV infection status was unknown, potentially confounding age-related changes in expanded clonotypes.

About this clonotype itself: Its binding antigen is unknown. Base-call qualities are not available, and no considerably larger clone is one nucleotide away.

The CDR3 holds 20 amino acids from the cysteine to the phenylalanine. Kept here is only the CDR3 DNA, which spans 60 bases and is read in frame from base 1. The approximately 39 donors, aged about 6 to 100 years, were systemically healthy Caucasian individuals from Russia. Roughly 9.5 milliliters of peripheral blood were drawn from each donor into EDTA-treated Vacutainer tubes. Ficoll-Paque density-gradient centrifugation was used to isolate PBMCs, with at least 6 million per sample. Trizol reagent was used to extract total RNA from PBMCs, with at least 5.5 micrograms per sample. Naive CD45RAhigh/CD27high T cell percentages were measured by flow cytometry on a PBMC aliquot from every donor. The library was prepared using 5' RACE. The instrument given in TCRdb is Illumina HiSeq 2500. A second PCR of about 6 to 12 cycles was run with a J-beta primer mix and a sample-barcoded 5' primer. A template-switch 5' adaptor carrying 12 random nucleotides introduced a unique molecular identifier onto each TCR beta cDNA molecule. Each sample yielded at least 2.5 million CDR3-containing paired-end reads. First-strand cDNA synthesis was performed from all RNA using the Mint cDNA synthesis kit, with priming by a TRBC-specific oligonucleotide. Following uracil-DNA glycosylase treatment, a first 18-cycle PCR with universal primers M1SS and BC2_uni_R was performed on all cDNA. The published analysis was carried out like this. For normalization, 1 million high-quality reads, each with a distinct molecular identifier, were randomly selected from each sample. Instead of being binned into consensus sequences, reads that shared molecular identifiers were thrown out. MiTCR, set to a Q25 quality threshold and the strictest error-elimination algorithm, was used for CDR3 identification, clonotype clustering and error correction. A nonparametric unseen species model with Euler transformation was used to estimate lower-bound total TCR beta diversity. TCRdb's own reprocessing of the public reads used fastp at Q25 and MiXCR and kept productive beta chains. Rows matching on CDR3 protein sequence are summarized as one entry with the most common DNA and genes. TCRdb's processing, not the study's, gives the V and J calls here. Recorded for this sample are about 640,000 distinct CDR3 sequences; approximately 59% of them occurred a single time. In total, the top ten clones hold 30% to 40% of the sample.

This chain joins TRBV21-1 to TRBJ2-7; the table's TRBD2 call for D was not verified on the DNA. TRBV21-1 is reported as a pseudogene. Sequencing was performed on blood. The sequence came from a man aged 60 to 75 in good health. The sequenced DNA is TGTGCCAGCAGCAAAGGGTCTCCCTCAACACAGATGGTGAGCTCCTACGAGCAGTACTTC. Its translation reads: CASSKGSPSTQMVSSYEQYF.